There are many counts of the clone carrying this TCR beta chain. The sample originates from a study of T cells in Graves' hyperthyroidism and ophthalmopathy. Inclusion characteristics of ophthalmopathy patients comprised a Clinical Activity Score of at least 3, a NOSPECS grade of at least 4, and duration under 3 months. Trimming removed 5 bases from V and 0 bases from J, with 8 bases in between. CDR1 and CDR2 from the germline V gene are PRHDT and FYEKMQ (reference sequence). The CDR3 sequence is 13 residues long. The CDR3 regions of TCR beta were amplified from RNA transcripts. Researchers ran a first-round RT-PCR on the TCR CDR3 using the HTBI primer set. TCRdb called the multiplex PCR reads again in MiXCR, with one record for every CDR3 protein. The sample records about 380,000 distinct CDR3 sequences, approximately 18% being singletons.

The source is a man aged 18 to 30 with Graves' ophthalmopathy. The chain employs TRBV13 and TRBJ2-7; D is possibly TRBD1 or TRBD2 (5 bases each). Material: blood. The CDR3 DNA reads as TGTGCCAGCAGCCCCGGGACCTCCTACGAGCAGTACTTC. Amino acid sequence: CASSPGTSYEQYF.